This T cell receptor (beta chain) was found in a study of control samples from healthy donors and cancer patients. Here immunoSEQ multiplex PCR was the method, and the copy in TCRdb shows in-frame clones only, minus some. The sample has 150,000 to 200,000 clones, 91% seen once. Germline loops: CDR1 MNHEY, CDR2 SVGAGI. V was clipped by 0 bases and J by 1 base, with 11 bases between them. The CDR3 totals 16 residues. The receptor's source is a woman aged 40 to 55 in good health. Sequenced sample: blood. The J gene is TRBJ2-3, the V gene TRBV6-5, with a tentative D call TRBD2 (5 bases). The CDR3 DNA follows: TGTGCCAGCAGTTACTCGCCAGCGGCGGGCACAGATACGCAGTATTTT. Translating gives CASSYSPAAGTDTQYF.